This TCR beta chain came from a study of cytomegalovirus exposure and HLA in healthy donors (dated by TCRdb to the late 2010s). Context from the whole study: According to an earlier analysis of 550 to 750 of the donors, about 180 million T cells yielded 120 million or so unique TCR beta sequences and 250 to 350 Gb of sequence data. Approximately 300 gigabases of sequencing data and approximately 85 million unique TCR sequences were included in an early release covering several hundred HLA-typed donors. Of the approximately 400 genotyped donors, 81% were placed in the genetic ancestry cluster associated with self-reported Caucasian donors. The aim of the study was to test whether cataloging public T cell receptors could identify signatures of past pathogen exposure. The study used immunosequencing to profile the T cell repertoires of several hundred subjects and linked those repertoires to cytomegalovirus serostatus. Besides the first cohort of some 670 subjects, a separate validation cohort made up of 120 different subjects was used. To predict cytomegalovirus infection status, the study combined high-throughput TCR immunosequencing, statistical association of individual TCRs with disease status, and machine learning. A later analysis re-examined previously published TCR beta repertoires from several hundred donors and added high-resolution HLA genotyping to investigate patterns of TCR occurrence. Rather than using new phenotypic data, the later analysis identified candidate immune exposures from TCR beta sequences and from how often those sequences occurred across donors. To decide whether each TCR beta V gene segment behaved as functional or pseudogenic, an earlier analysis of some 600 of the donors relied on high-throughput TCR beta sequencing. Alongside the repertoire data, information on donor age, sex, ethnicity and CMV serostatus was compiled. A later genetic analysis used genome-wide SNP genotypes for about three fifths of the 666 donors, treating that subset as a discovery cohort. Every discovery cohort repertoire had been produced on one sequencing platform. HLA typing covered class I and class II loci at four-digit resolution. Typing coverage varied by locus: 629-630 donors for A, B, C, DRB1 and DQB1; roughly 510 for DQA1; 600 to 610 for DPA1; approximately 450 for DPB1. Four to six DR-DQ haplotypes were handled as single units for association and clustering, since linkage in the cohort was strong. Among around 400 genotyped donors of the cohort, an average of around 240,000 unique TCR beta nucleotide sequences was sequenced per donor, of which roughly 17% were non-productive. Here is what the overall study found, with its caveats: A later analysis found that most CMV-associated TCR beta chains appeared HLA-restricted, with HLA associations seemingly driven largely by CMV exposure. A cluster of highly shared sequence variants was judged likely to be a technical artifact of the sequencing pipeline. When HLA alleles, especially DR and DQ, strongly co-occurred, attributing TCR associations to individual alleles was difficult. According to a later genetic analysis, donors in an Asian-associated ancestry cluster had fewer N-insertions in productive TCRs than the roughly 670-donor mean. The authors suggested that the approach could potentially be generalized to other disease states and immunological phenotypes. The only immune exposure information available for the cohort was CMV serostatus. While some public TCRs were present in many individuals, most TCR sequences turned up only very rarely across donors. The study listed 150 to 200 TCR beta chains as associated with cytomegalovirus. Because some donors lacked HLA typing at each locus, the association tests relied only on the typed subset. Cytomegalovirus status was reported to be diagnosed by the classifier with high specificity and sensitivity in both the original and validation cohorts. In a later analysis, TCR association rates were found to vary across HLA loci, with the most associated TCRs seen for DRB1 alleles and the fewest for HLA-C alleles. A few of the identified cytomegalovirus-associated TCR beta chains were confirmed in vitro to be specific for cytomegalovirus antigens. V-gene and J-gene trimming of TCR beta chains was associated with a missense DCLRE1C variant in a later genetic analysis, and the association was replicated in an independent cohort. The 87-base-pair reads could not distinguish some IMGT-functional V segments, including TRBV6-2 and TRBV6-3, so those segments were excluded. A further reported finding was that TCR beta sequences accurately predicted the HLA-A and HLA-B alleles for most subjects in the first cohort. Correlated functional status among segregating V segments might be attributable to linkage disequilibrium, but an unknown experimental factor could not be ruled out. An earlier analysis of 450 to 750 of the donors showed that most TCR beta V segments appeared in productive rearrangements either about 87% or about 30% of the time, which broadly matched IMGT annotations. In a later analysis, HLA-associated TCR beta chains were found to be more clonally expanded and to have lower generation probabilities than equally common non-associated chains. According to a later analysis, parvovirus B19, influenza, CMV and Epstein-Barr virus appeared linked to several top co-occurrence clusters. Over 15 rarely observed V segments, including chromosome 9 orphons, were excluded from the earlier analysis of approximately 500 of the donors because counts were too low. The cohort was sequenced for TCR beta chains only, and without alpha or paired-chain data the features that could be detected were limited. The presence/absence analyses assumed that sequencing depth was roughly uniform across donors, and that assumption may not be true. A later analysis associated about 17,000 TCR beta sequences with specific HLA alleles at a false discovery rate of 0.05.

Of note for this clone: No antigen is known for it. The record has no base qualities; no much larger clone is one base away.

The cohort consisted of 650 to 700 healthy bone marrow donors. At the time of sampling, all cohort members were nominally healthy, though unrecorded immune exposures were likely present. The donor was CMV seronegative and was included in the group of 352 seronegative cohort members. A peripheral blood sample was provided by each donor, and peripheral blood mononuclear cells were used for TCR beta sequencing. The Qiagen DNeasy Blood Extraction Kit was used to extract genomic DNA from the blood cell samples. Libraries were prepared through the immunoSEQ multiplex PCR assay. The multiplex PCR relied on a mix of 60 forward primers for TCR Vbeta segments and 13 reverse primers for TCR Jbeta segments. The CDR3 region of rearranged TCR beta genes was amplified from genomic DNA by a multiplex PCR assay. The Illumina HiSeq System was used to sequence the amplified TCR beta libraries as 87-base-pair reads. Turning to the authors' computational methods: A later analysis tallied 70 million to 100 million unique TCR beta chains across the 600 to 700 repertoires, and around 10 million of those chains were shared by two or more donors. Raw reads were error-corrected and collapsed into unique sequences with a nearest-neighbor algorithm that merged closely related sequences to remove PCR and sequencing errors. CDR3 sequences were aligned to IMGT reference sequences to assign V, D and J gene segments. For a sequence to be retained, a match of at least six nucleotides to both a V gene segment and a J gene segment was required. Rearrangements were called productive when the CDR3 lacked stop codons and stayed in frame with V and J; all others were non-productive. Following IMGT convention, CDR3 was defined as the stretch from the second conserved V-encoded cysteine up to the conserved J-encoded phenylalanine. The earlier analysis of 587 of the donors excluded sequences that lacked an unambiguous match to a single V gene segment. In an earlier analysis of 500 to 750 of the donors, V segments were called functional above 56.7% productive rearrangements and were called segregating when the between-donor standard deviation exceeded 5%. A statistical classification framework was developed to diagnose cytomegalovirus status using the catalog of TCR beta chain sequences. A later analysis assigned V and J genes by comparing TCR nucleotide sequences with IMGT/GENE-DB human TR gene sequences. A later analysis assigned CDR3 sequences and most-parsimonious VDJ recombination scenarios with the TCRdist pipeline. In a later analysis, each TCR beta chain was defined by its CDR3 amino acid sequence together with its V-gene family, and reads without a unique V-gene family were excluded. To address suspected cross-contamination and a sequencing artifact, a later analysis removed 592 highly shared, low-generation-probability nucleotide sequences. In a later analysis, a clonal expansion index was calculated for each public chain from normalized within-repertoire ranks of inferred template counts. In a later analysis, generation probabilities were computed using a VDJ recombination model fitted to out-of-frame rearrangements, and the results were checked against IGoR. In a later analysis, hypergeometric tests were used to score TCR-TCR, TCR-HLA and TCR-CMV co-occurrence, with a repertoire-size bias correction applied to TCR pairs. A later analysis estimated false discovery rates by permuting HLA or CMV assignments 20 times. In a later analysis, co-occurring TCRs were grouped using DBSCAN, with TCRdist sequence similarity added in when clustering inside HLA-allele-positive subsets. Co-occurrence clustering excluded repertoires with fewer than 30,000 or more than 120,000 public chains, plus five with anomalous nucleotide sharing. This immuneACCESS table, as held by TCRdb, lists in-frame sequences with V and J called but not all clones. Of the missing ones, under half trace to an unresolved V gene in checked studies; the others have no known cause. That table supplies the V and J calls and clone size; D and trimming were determined from the DNA. The sample table lists under 200,000 clones, about 79% of them with a count of one. The ten largest clonotypes hold around 2.3% of the sample.

From cysteine to phenylalanine, the CDR3 is 14 amino acids long. The retained sequence is limited to the CDR3, 42 bases, with the frame set at the first base. The CDR1 and CDR2 encoded by the germline V gene (reference sequence) are MNHEY and SMNVEV. V is clipped by 4 bases and J by 6 bases, and the sequence between their germline boundaries is 16 bases long. The specimen was PBMCs. The TCR sequence derives from a woman in her forties or fifties in good health and CMV-seronegative. The rearrangement combines TRBV27 with TRBJ2-7; a tentative D match to TRBD1 spans 5 bases. In nucleotide form, the sequence is TGTGCCAGCAGTTCGGGCAGGGATGGTGGCGAGCAGTACTTC. Its amino acids are CASSSGRDGGEQYF.